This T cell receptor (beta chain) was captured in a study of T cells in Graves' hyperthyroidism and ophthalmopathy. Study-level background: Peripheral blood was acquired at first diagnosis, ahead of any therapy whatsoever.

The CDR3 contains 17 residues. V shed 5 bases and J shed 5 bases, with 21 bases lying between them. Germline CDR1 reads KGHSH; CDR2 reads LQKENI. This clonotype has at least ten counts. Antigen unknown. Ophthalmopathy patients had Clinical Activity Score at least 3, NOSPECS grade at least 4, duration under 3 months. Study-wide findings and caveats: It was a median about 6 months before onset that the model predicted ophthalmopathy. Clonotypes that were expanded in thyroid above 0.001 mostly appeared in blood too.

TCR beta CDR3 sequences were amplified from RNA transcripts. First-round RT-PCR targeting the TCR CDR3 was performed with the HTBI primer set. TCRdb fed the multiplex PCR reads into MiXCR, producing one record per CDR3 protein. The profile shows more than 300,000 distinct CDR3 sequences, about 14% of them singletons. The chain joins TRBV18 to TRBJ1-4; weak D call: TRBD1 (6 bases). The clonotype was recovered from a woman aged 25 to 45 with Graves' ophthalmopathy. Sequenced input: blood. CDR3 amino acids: CASSTLQGNKANEKLFF. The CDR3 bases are TGTGCCAGCTCAACTCTACAGGGAAACAAGGCAAATGAAAAACTGTTTTTT.